Detailed here is one TCR beta chain. Its antigen is undetermined. Oncomine TCR Beta short-read sequencing was applied to DNA from cultured CD4+ T cells. The source of extracted genomic DNA was cultured CD4+ T cells. MiXCR, run by TCRdb on the PCR reads, gives a single entry per CDR3 protein. The profile shows some 15,000 distinct CDR3 sequences, less than 75% of them singletons. This specimen belongs to a study of vaccination and CD4 T cells after COVID-19. Looking at the study overall: Control cultures, each given a CEFX pool, an HIV-1 Nef pool, or no peptide, were included.

The treatment was: roughly 10-day PBMC culture with coronavirus spike peptide pools or control peptides (ViraFEST assay). With peptide pools, ViraFEST first expanded antigen-specific T cells and afterwards sequenced their TCRs. CDR3 length: 17 amino acids. Trimming shortened V by 5 bases and J by 2 bases, and 16 bases separated the two germline ends. Sequenced input: CD4+ T cells from blood, cultured in vitro. This clonotype originated in a human donor who had recovered from COVID-19. V usage is TRBV12-3 or TRBV12-4 and J usage is TRBJ2-6; no clear D. CDR3 loop: CASSLILRATGANVLTF. CDR3 bases: TGTGCCAGCAGTCTCATCCTCCGGGCGACTGGGGCCAACGTCCTGACTTTC.